This T cell receptor (beta chain) is drawn from a study of follicular helper T cells after annual influenza vaccination. Study information: Some donors were sampled over the 2013-2014, 2014-2015 and 2015-2016 vaccinations. Study findings and constraints: Day 7 ICOS+CD38+ clones were most often found later in ICOS-CD38- cTfh cells. Plasmablast frequency change correlated with clonality change in ICOS+CD38+ cTfh.

TCRdb's copy holds only in-frame clones and misses some; the assay was immunoSEQ multiplex PCR. The sample has about 11,000 clones, approximately 77% seen once. The time point here: 2014-2015 season, pre-vaccination. Between roughly 40 and 100 mL of blood was drawn per time point. As regards this clone: Its antigen is currently unknown.

The CDR3 contains 14 residues. Deletions cut 5 bases from V and 0 bases from J, with 8 bases between. Looked up from germline, CDR1 is LNHDA and CDR2 is SQIVND (reference sequence). This sequence originates from an adult who received the influenza vaccine. Sequenced material: CXCR5- memory CD4+ T cells sorted from blood, taken on the day of influenza vaccination. V usage is TRBV19 and J usage is TRBJ1-5; no clear D gene. CDR3 amino acids: CASSRGDSNQPQHF. CDR3 in DNA: TGTGCCAGTAGTCGGGGAGATAGCAATCAGCCCCAGCATTTT. Full variable domain (rest looked up from reference TRBV19 and TRBJ1-5): DGGITQSPKYLFRKEGQNVTLSCEQNLNHDAMYWYRQDPGQGLRLIYYSQIVNDFQKGDIAEGYSVSREKKESFPLTVTSAQKNPTAFYLCASSRGDSNQPQHFGDGTRLSIL.